This T cell receptor (beta chain) was identified in a study of shared clonotypes between healthy human individuals. Study background: Donors had three CD4 naive, three CD4 memory, two CD8 naive and one CD8 memory plate apiece. Study observations and caveats: Limitation of the genetic and exposure-history diversity represented came from the few donors.

In the original analysis: Junction-only immunoSEQ data arrived without quality scores, meaning filtering differed. TCRdb keeps only in-frame clones here, not all; method: immunoSEQ multiplex PCR. Clonal size and the V and J genes are those of that table, whereas D and trimming came from the DNA. In the table there are roughly 1,500,000 clones, around 98% of which are singletons. Adult donors, all healthy and HIV-negative, had no recent acute infections or vaccinations. V was pared by 4 bases and J by 0 bases, with 8 bases of the junction left unmatched. The CDR3 consists of 16 residues. Germline CDR1 and CDR2: SGDLS and YYNGEE. Of note for this clone: What it binds is unknown.

The material sequenced was naive CD4+ T cells sorted from blood. Sample subset: CD45RA+ positively selected. The TCR was taken from a man in his thirties or forties in good health. The chain links TRBV9 to TRBJ2-5; 8 bases line up with TRBD1. In DNA, the CDR3 is TGTGCCAGCAGCCCCGGACAGGGAGCGTACCAAGAGACCCAGTACTTC. Its translation: CASSPGQGAYQETQYF.